These 18 T cell receptor beta chains were sequenced from one sample in a study of T cell repertoires in cytomegalovirus infection. TCRdb fed the reads into MiXCR, producing one record per CDR3 protein. This sample has about 330,000 distinct CDR3 sequences, with more than 9% found just once. Sequencing was carried out using PBMCs. The source is a human donor in good health (CMV status not recorded). Some clones in this sample may be carry-over from other donors' samples.

There are many counts of this clonotype. V and J are TRBV19 and TRBJ1-1, with TRBD1 identical over 10 bases. V shed 10 bases, J shed 0 bases, and the junction held 11 bases outside the gene matches. Per germline, CDR1 LNHDA and CDR2 SQIVND (reference sequence). The CDR3 is 16 residues long. The CDR3 region has the DNA TGTGCCACTTGGACACGGGACAGGGGTATGAACACTGAAGCTTTCTTT. Its translation: CATWTRDRGMNTEAFF. Looking up the rest from reference TRBV19 and TRBJ1-1 gives the full variable domain: DGGITQSPKYLFRKEGQNVTLSCEQNLNHDAMYWYRQDPGQGLRLIYYSQIVNDFQKGDIAEGYSVSREKKESFPLTVTSAQKNPTAFYLCATWTRDRGMNTEAFFGQGTRLTVV.

This clonotype has a count of ten or more. The J gene is TRBJ1-5, the V gene TRBV12-3 or TRBV12-4; no definite D call. This CDR3 is 15 amino acids long. V was shortened by 8 bases and J by 0 bases, with 14 bases between the two germline ends. The CDR3 loop is CASQNMGYSNQPQHF. The CDR3 DNA follows: TGTGCCAGCCAGAACATGGGATATAGCAATCAGCCCCAGCATTTT.

This clonotype occurred a few times. The J gene is TRBJ2-7, the V gene TRBV7-2, with 7 positions matching TRBD2. CDR1 is SGHTA, CDR2 FQGNSA, per germline. The CDR3 has 15 amino acids. V shed 1 base, J shed 2 bases, and the junction held 5 bases outside the gene matches. CDR3 bases: TGTGCCAGCAGCTTAGTACGGGGGACTACCTACGAGCAGTACTTC. It is translated as CASSLVRGTTYEQYF.

The chain recombines TRBV12-3 or TRBV12-4 with TRBJ1-6, with TRBD1 identical over 12 bases. Germline trimming cut 5 bases from V and 8 bases from J; bases unmatched to any gene: 16. The CDR3 is 19 residues long. CDR3 nucleotides: TGTGCCAGCAGTCGTACCTGGGGGACAGGGGGCATAGGGGATTCACCCCTCCACTTT. Translation gives CASSRTWGTGGIGDSPLHF.

This clonotype was detected many times. V gene TRBV7-2 combines with J gene TRBJ2-3; 10 bases align to TRBD2. Germline V lookup: CDR1 SGHTA, CDR2 FQGNSA. This CDR3 is 14 amino acids long. Trimming took 7 bases from V and 6 from J; bases not matched to a gene: 7. CDR3 region: CASTASGGRDTQYF. The CDR3 coding sequence is TGTGCCAGCACGGCTAGCGGGGGTAGGGATACGCAGTATTTT.

This sequence joins TRBV30 and TRBJ2-4, with D hard to call. Germline V gene sequence: CDR1 GTSNPN, CDR2 SVGIG (reference sequence). V lost 4 bases, J lost 6 bases, and 10 bases lay in between. This CDR3 region has 12 residues. The CDR3: CAWTRGGNIQYF. The CDR3 DNA is TGTGCCTGGACCCGTGGTGGAAACATTCAGTACTTC.

The gene calls are TRBV3-1 and TRBJ1-5; D perhaps matches TRBD1 (6 bases). CDR1 LGHDT and CDR2 YNNKEL come from the germline V gene (reference sequence). There are 14 residues in the CDR3. V was trimmed by 0 bases and J by 9 bases, leaving 12 bases between them. In DNA, the CDR3 is TGTGCCAGCAGCCAAGATGGGGGGCCGAGGCCCCAGCATTTT. Its protein is CASSQDGGPRPQHF. The complete variable domain, with remaining parts taken from reference TRBV3-1 and TRBJ1-5, reads DTAVSQTPKYLVTQMGNDKSIKCEQNLGHDTMYWYKQDSKKFLKIMFSYNNKELIINETVPNRFSPKSPDKAHLNLHINSLELGDSAVYFCASSQDGGPRPQHFGDGTRLSIL.

This clonotype has a handful of counts. The rearrangement links TRBV10-2 to TRBJ1-3; no clear D. The CDR3 is 16 residues long. Trimming took off 0 bases at V and 0 bases at J, with 9 bases between the two ends. The V gene's germline CDR1 is WSHSY and CDR2 SAAADI. This CDR3 reads CASSESDKISGNTIYF. The CDR3 DNA is TGCGCCAGCAGTGAGTCAGACAAGATCTCTGGAAACACCATATATTTT.

This clonotype was observed a few times. The gene calls are TRBV20-1 and TRBJ2-1; D gene uncertain. The V end was cut by 1 base, the J end by 6 bases, with 7 bases between. The CDR3 is 12 residues long. Germline lookup yields CDR1 DFQATT and CDR2 SNEGSKA (reference sequence). The CDR3 DNA reads as TGCAGTGCTAGAGCCCCGGGCAATGAGCAGTTCTTC. It is translated as CSARAPGNEQFF.

This clonotype showed up many times. The rearrangement links TRBV28 to TRBJ2-1; perhaps TRBD2 as D (6 bases). The CDR3 has 15 amino acids. Germline CDR1 MDHEN, CDR2 SYDVKM. V was clipped by 2 bases and J by 3 bases, with 11 bases between them. The CDR3 DNA sequence: TGTGCCAGCAGTTTAGGGGGGTTCGTCTACAATGAGCAGTTCTTC. Translating it yields CASSLGGFVYNEQFF.

This clonotype was recorded many times. The gene calls are TRBV4-3 and TRBJ1-6; D not resolved. This CDR3 region has 12 residues. CDR1 is LGHNA, CDR2 YSLEER, per germline. V shed 3 bases and J shed 10 bases, with 7 bases lying between them. The CDR3 DNA is TGCGCCAGCAGCCAGGGAGGGTCACCCCTCCACTTT. Amino acids: CASSQGGSPLHF.

This clonotype was recorded a few times. The chain joins TRBV23-1 to TRBJ2-6, with D possibly TRBD1 on 6 matching bases. TRBV23-1 belongs to the ORF category, with a function that is uncertain. V was pared by 11 bases and J by 1 base, with 18 bases between. The CDR3 contains 16 residues. CDR3 protein: CARPEWTASGANVLTF. CDR3 sequence (DNA): TGCGCCCGCCCGGAATGGACAGCTTCTGGGGCCAACGTCCTGACTTTC.

This clonotype has a handful of counts. V usage is TRBV4-2 and J usage is TRBJ2-7; the match to TRBD2 covers 11 bases. V lost 3 bases, J lost 0 bases, and 4 bases stayed unmatched. The CDR3 contains 16 residues. Germline V CDR1 and CDR2: LGHNA, YNFKEQ. The CDR3 coding sequence is TGTGCCAGCAGCCACCTCGGGACTAGCGGCTCCTACGAGCAGTACTTC. Protein: CASSHLGTSGSYEQYF.

This clonotype was counted ten times or more. The chain recombines TRBV6-1 with TRBJ1-2; D may be TRBD1 (5 bases). V shed 3 bases and J shed 3 bases, with 14 bases lying between them. CDR1 is MNHNS, CDR2 SASEGT, per germline. This CDR3 spans 15 amino acids. The CDR3 loop is CASSDTGPQDYGYTF. In DNA, the CDR3 is TGTGCCAGCAGTGATACAGGCCCCCAAGACTATGGCTACACCTTC.

This clonotype was observed a few times. The chain links TRBV6-5 to TRBJ2-5; D remains unclear. CDR1 is MNHEY and CDR2 is SVGAGI in the germline V gene. V gave up 0 bases and J gave up 1 base, with 9 bases separating them. The CDR3 is 15 residues long. DNA for the CDR3: TGTGCCAGCAGTTACTCAAGTCTGCGCCAAGAGACCCAGTACTTC. It translates to CASSYSSLRQETQYF.

This clonotype was detected ten times or more. The chain links TRBV6-6 to TRBJ2-3; no definite D call. The ends were cut back, 5 bases at V and 1 base at J, with 16 bases in the middle. Germline CDR1 is MNHNY and CDR2 is SVGAGI (reference sequence). This CDR3 region has 16 residues. The DNA of the CDR3 is TGTGCCAGCAGTCGAGGCGCGCAAACTCGCACAGATACGCAGTATTTT. Translated, it gives CASSRGAQTRTDTQYF.

The chain joins TRBV20-1 to TRBJ1-2; no firm D call. Germline values: CDR1 DFQATT, CDR2 SNEGSKA (reference sequence). The CDR3 extends over 12 amino acids. V was shortened by 5 bases and J by 3 bases, with 10 bases between the two germline ends. The CDR3 is CSALLGDYGYTF. The CDR3, as DNA: TGCAGTGCTCTACTTGGGGACTATGGCTACACCTTC.

The V gene is TRBV7-9, the J gene TRBJ1-1, with D maybe TRBD1 (5 bases). The CDR3 consists of 15 residues. Trimming cost V 3 bases and J 0 bases, with 11 bases left between them. Germline CDR1 is SEHNR and CDR2 is FQNEAQ (reference sequence). The CDR3 region has the DNA TGTGCCAGCAGCTTTGGGACGGGTATGAACACTGAAGCTTTCTTT. Amino acid sequence: CASSFGTGMNTEAFF.